This TCR beta chain stems from a study of T-cell reconstitution after alpha-beta-depleted transplantation in children. This CDR3 region has 17 residues. With 4 bases removed from V and 0 bases from J, the gap between germline ends came to 16 bases. Using unique molecular identifiers, the investigators prepared the TCRbeta library. TCRdb independently ran MiXCR on the PCR reads; one entry per CDR3 protein. Counted here are about 240,000 distinct CDR3 sequences, 25% occurring once; the ten biggest clones make up roughly 2.5%. This clonotype was seen a few times. The chain links TRBV12-3 or TRBV12-4 to TRBJ1-5; TRBD1 might be the D (6 bases). The receptor was derived from a girl aged 2-10 years with Fanconi anemia, due to receive a stem cell transplant. Sequenced material: PBMCs, taken before TCRalphabeta/CD19-depleted stem cell transplant. The CDR3 DNA reads TGTGCCAGCAGTTCTGGACAGTGGGCTTATAGCAATCAGCCCCAGCATTTT. Its protein product is CASSSGQWAYSNQPQHF.